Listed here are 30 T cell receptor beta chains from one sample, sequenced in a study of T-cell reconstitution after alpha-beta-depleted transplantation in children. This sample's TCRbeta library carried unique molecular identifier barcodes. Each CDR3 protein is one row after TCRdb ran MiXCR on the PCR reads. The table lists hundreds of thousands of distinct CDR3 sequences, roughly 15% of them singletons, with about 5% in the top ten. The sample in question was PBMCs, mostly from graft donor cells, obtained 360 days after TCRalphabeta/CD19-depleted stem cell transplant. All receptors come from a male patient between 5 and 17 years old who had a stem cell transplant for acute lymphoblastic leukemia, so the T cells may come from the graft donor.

This CDR3 reads CASSLLPGGRTF. The CDR3 DNA reads as TGTGCCAGCAGCCTTCTCCCAGGGGGCAGAACCTTC. The chain employs TRBV7-2 and TRBJ1-2, with 8 bases that match TRBD1. The trim removed 5 bases at V and 14 bases at J, leaving 10 bases unmatched. There are 12 residues in the CDR3. The V gene's germline CDR1 is SGHTA and CDR2 FQGNSA.

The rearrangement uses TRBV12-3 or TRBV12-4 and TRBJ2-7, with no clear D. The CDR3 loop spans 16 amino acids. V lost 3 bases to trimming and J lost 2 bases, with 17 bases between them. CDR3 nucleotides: TGTGCCAGCAGTTTTCTGTTTGTGGGCAGGCCCTACGAGCAGTACTTC. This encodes CASSFLFVGRPYEQYF.

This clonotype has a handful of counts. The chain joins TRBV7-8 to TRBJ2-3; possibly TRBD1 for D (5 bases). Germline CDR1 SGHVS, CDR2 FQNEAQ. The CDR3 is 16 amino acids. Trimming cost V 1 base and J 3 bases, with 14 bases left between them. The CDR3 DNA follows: TGTGCCAGCAGCTTAGGCCCCTTCAGGGTAACAGATACGCAGTATTTT. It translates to CASSLGPFRVTDTQYF.

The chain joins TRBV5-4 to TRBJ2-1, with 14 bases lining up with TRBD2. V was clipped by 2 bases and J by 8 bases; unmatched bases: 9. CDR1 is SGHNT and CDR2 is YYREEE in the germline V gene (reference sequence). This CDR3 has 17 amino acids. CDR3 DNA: TGTGCCAGCAGCTTCTGGACTAGCGGGAGGCCAAGAGATGAGCAGTTCTTC. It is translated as CASSFWTSGRPRDEQFF.

In DNA, the CDR3 is TGCAGTGCTCAAGGACGGGGACAGGGGGCAAGCAATCAGCCCCAGCATTTT. It yields the protein CSAQGRGQGASNQPQHF. V is TRBV20-1 and J is TRBJ1-5, with 12 bases lining up with TRBD1. This CDR3 has 17 residues. Unmatched junction bases numbered 9, after V lost 5 bases and J lost 1 base. Germline loops: CDR1 DFQATT, CDR2 SNEGSKA (reference sequence).

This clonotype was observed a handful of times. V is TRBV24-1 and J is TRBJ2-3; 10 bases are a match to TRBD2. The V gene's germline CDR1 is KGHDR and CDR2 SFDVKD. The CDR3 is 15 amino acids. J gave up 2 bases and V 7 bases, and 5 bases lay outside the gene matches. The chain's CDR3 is CATSRTSGPTDTQYF. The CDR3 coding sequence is TGTGCCACCAGCCGGACTAGCGGACCCACAGATACGCAGTATTTT.

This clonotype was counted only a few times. This CDR3 reads CSAEGLAGIYNEQFF. CDR3 coding DNA: TGCAGTGCTGAAGGGCTAGCGGGGATATACAATGAGCAGTTCTTC. The chain uses TRBV20-1 and TRBJ2-1; 9 positions match TRBD2. Germline assignment: CDR1 DFQATT and CDR2 SNEGSKA (reference sequence). The CDR3 contains 15 residues. With 5 bases clipped from V and 4 bases from J, the junction kept 9 bases outside the gene matches.

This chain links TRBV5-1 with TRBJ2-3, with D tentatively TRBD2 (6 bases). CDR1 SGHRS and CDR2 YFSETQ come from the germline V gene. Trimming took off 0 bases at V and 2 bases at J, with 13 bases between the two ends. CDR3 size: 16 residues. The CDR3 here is CASSLAVLRDTDTQYF. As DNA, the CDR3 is TGCGCCAGCAGCTTGGCTGTGCTGCGGGACACAGATACGCAGTATTTT.

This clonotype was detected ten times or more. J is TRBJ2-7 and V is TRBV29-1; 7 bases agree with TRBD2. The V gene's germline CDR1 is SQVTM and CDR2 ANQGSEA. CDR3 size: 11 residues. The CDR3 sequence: CSVAGSYEQYF. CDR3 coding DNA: TGCAGTGTAGCGGGCTCCTACGAGCAGTACTTC.

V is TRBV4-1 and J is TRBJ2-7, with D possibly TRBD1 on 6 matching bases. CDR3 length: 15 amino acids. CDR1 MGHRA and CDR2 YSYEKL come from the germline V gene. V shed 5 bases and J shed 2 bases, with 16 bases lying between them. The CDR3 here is CASSSLLQGPYEQYF. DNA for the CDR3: TGCGCCAGCAGCTCCCTTCTCCAGGGGCCCTACGAGCAGTACTTC.

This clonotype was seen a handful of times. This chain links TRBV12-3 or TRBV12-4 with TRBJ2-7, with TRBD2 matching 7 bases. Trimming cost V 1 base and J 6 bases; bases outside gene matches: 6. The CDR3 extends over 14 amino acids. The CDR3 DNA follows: TGTGCCAGCAGTTTAGGGCTCCCGGGAGGCGAGCAGTACTTC. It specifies CASSLGLPGGEQYF.

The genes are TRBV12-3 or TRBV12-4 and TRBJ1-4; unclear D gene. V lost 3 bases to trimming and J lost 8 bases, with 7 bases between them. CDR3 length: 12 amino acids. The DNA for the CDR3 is TGTGCCAGCAGTTTCCAGCCCGAAAAACTGTTTTTT. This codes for CASSFQPEKLFF.

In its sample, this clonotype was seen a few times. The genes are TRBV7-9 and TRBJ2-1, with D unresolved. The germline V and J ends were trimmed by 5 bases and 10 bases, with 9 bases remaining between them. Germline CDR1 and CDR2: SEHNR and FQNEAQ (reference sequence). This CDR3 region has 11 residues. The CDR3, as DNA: TGTGCCAGCAGCCCAGTGTGGGAGCAGTTCTTC. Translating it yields CASSPVWEQFF.

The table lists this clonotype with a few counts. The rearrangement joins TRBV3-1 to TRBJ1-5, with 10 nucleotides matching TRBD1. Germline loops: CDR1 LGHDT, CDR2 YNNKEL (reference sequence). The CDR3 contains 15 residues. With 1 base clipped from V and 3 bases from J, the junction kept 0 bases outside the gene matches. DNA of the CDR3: TGTGCCAGCAGCCAAGGACAGGGGGCCAATCAGCCCCAGCATTTT. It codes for CASSQGQGANQPQHF.

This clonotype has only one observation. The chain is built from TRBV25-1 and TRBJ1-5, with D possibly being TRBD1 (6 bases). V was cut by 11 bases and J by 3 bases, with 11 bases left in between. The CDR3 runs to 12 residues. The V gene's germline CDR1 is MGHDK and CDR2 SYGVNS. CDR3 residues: CAYRVDNQPQHF. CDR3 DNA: TGTGCCTACAGGGTAGACAATCAGCCCCAGCATTTT.

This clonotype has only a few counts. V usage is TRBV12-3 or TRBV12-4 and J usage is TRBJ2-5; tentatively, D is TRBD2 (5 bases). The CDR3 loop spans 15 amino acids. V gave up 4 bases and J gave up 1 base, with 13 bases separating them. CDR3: CASSSSASSQETQYF. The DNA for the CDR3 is TGTGCCAGCAGTTCGTCCGCTAGCAGCCAAGAGACCCAGTACTTC.

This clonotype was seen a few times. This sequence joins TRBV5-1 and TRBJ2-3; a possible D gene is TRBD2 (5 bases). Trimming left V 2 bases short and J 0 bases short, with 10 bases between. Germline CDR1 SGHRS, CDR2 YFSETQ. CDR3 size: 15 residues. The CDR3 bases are TGCGCCAGCAGCTTTCGGGGATTGAGCACAGATACGCAGTATTTT. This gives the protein CASSFRGLSTDTQYF. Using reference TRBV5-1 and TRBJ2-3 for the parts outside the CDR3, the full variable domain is KAGVTQTPRYLIKTRGQQVTLSCSPISGHRSVSWYQQTPGQGLQFLFEYFSETQRNKGNFPGRFSGRQFSNSRSEMNVSTLELGDSALYLCASSFRGLSTDTQYFGPGTRLTVL.

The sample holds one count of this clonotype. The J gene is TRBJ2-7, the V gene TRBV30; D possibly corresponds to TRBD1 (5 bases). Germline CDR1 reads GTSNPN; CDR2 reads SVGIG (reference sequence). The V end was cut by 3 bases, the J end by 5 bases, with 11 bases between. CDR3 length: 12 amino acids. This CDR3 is CAWSRDFDEQYF. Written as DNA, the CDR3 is TGTGCCTGGAGCAGGGATTTCGACGAGCAGTACTTC. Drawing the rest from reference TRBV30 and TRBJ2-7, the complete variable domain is SQTIHQWPATLVQPVGSPLSLECTVEGTSNPNLYWYRQAAGRGLQLLFYSVGIGQISSEVPQNLSASRPQDRQFILSSKKLLLSDSGFYLCAWSRDFDEQYFGPGTRLTVT.

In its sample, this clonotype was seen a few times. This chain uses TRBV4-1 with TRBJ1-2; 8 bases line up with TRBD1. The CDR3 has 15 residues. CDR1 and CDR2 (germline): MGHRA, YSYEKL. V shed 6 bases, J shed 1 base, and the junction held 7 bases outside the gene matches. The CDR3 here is CASSQDRAINYGYTF. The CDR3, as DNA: TGCGCCAGCAGTCAGGACAGGGCCATTAACTATGGCTACACCTTC.

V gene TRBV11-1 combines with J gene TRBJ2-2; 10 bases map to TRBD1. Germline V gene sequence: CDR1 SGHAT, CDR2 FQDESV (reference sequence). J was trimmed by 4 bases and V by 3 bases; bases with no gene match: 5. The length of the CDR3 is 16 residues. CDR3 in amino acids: CASSLEWTGGTGELFF. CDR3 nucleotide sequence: TGTGCCAGCAGCTTGGAGTGGACAGGGGGCACCGGGGAGCTGTTTTTT.

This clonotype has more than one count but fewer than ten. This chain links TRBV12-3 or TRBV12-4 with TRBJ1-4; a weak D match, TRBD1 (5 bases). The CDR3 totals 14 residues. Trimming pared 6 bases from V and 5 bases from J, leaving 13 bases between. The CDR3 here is CASSPGLPNEKLFF. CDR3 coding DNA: TGTGCCAGCAGCCCGGGACTGCCAAATGAAAAACTGTTTTTT.

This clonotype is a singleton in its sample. In DNA, the CDR3 is TGTGCCAGCAGGCCGGTGAGCTCCTACAATGAGCAGTTCTTC. The encoded protein is CASRPVSSYNEQFF. This chain joins TRBV7-2 and TRBJ2-1; no definite D call. Germline V CDR1 and CDR2: SGHTA, FQGNSA. V was pared by 6 bases and J by 0 bases, with 9 bases between. CDR3 size: 14 residues.

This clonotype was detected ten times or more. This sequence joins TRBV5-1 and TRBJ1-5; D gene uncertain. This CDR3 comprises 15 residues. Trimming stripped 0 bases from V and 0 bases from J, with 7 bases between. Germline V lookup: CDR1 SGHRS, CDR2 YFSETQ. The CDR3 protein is CASSLGPGSNQPQHF. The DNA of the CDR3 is TGCGCCAGCAGCTTGGGGCCGGGTAGCAATCAGCCCCAGCATTTT.

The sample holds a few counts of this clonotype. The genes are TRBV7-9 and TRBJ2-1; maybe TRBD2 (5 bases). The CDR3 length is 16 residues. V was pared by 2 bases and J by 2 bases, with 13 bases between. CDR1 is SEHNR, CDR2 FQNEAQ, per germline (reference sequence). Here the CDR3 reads CASSLWGAHTYNEQFF. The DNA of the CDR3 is TGTGCCAGCAGCTTATGGGGAGCGCACACCTACAATGAGCAGTTCTTC.

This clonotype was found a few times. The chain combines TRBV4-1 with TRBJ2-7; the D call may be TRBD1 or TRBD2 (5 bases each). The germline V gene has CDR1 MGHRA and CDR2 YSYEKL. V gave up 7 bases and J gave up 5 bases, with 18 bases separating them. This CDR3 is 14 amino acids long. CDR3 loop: CASKTSGDGNEQYF. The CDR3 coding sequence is TGCGCCAGCAAAACCTCCGGGGACGGGAACGAGCAGTACTTC.

The CDR3 sequence: CASSLTYDRGYEQYF. CDR3 nucleotides: TGTGCCAGCAGCTTAACCTACGACAGGGGCTACGAGCAGTACTTC. The chain uses TRBV7-9 and TRBJ2-7; 8 bases are shared with TRBD1. Losses at the gene ends were 2 bases for V and 3 bases for J; bases not matched to a gene: 6. The germline V gene has CDR1 SEHNR and CDR2 FQNEAQ (reference sequence). This CDR3 spans 15 amino acids.

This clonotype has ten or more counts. The CDR3 nucleotides read TGTGCCAGCAGCTCCGGTCCCGCAGATACGCAGTATTTT. It specifies CASSSGPADTQYF. V and J are TRBV9 and TRBJ2-3; the D is unclear. V was cut by 4 bases and J by 4 bases, with 10 bases left in between. The CDR3 sequence is 13 residues long. CDR1 and CDR2 from the germline V gene are SGDLS and YYNGEE.

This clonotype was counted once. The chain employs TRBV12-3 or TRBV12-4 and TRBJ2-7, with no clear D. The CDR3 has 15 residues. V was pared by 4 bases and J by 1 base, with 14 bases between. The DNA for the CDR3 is TGTGCCAGCAGTTCCGGACGGATGCCTTCCTACGAGCAGTACTTC. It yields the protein CASSSGRMPSYEQYF.

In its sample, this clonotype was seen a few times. CDR3 region: CAIRGIADQETQYF. CDR3 sequence (DNA): TGTGCCATCAGGGGTATAGCGGATCAAGAGACCCAGTACTTC. This chain joins TRBV10-3 and TRBJ2-5, with D maybe TRBD2 (6 bases). The CDR3 runs to 14 residues. The V end was cut by 6 bases, the J end by 2 bases, with 13 bases between. From germline, CDR1 is ENHRY and CDR2 SYGVKD.

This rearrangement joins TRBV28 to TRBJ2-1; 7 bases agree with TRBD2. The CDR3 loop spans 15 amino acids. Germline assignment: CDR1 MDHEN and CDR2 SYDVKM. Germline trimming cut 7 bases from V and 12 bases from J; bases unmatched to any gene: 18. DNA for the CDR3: TGTGCCAGCACCCTCGCTGGGAATCGGGGGGTTAGGCAGTTCTTC. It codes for CASTLAGNRGVRQFF.